The subject of this entry is one T cell receptor beta chain. Its antigen is currently unknown. This sample is drawn from a study of shared clonotypes between healthy human individuals. Study-wide points: Measured sharing among donors was expected to vary with sequencing depth.

Germline assignment: CDR1 SQVTM and CDR2 ANQGSEA. The CDR3 has 13 amino acids. V lost 4 bases and J 11 bases, leaving 18 bases between the germline ends. Sequencing was performed with immunoSEQ multiplex PCR; in TCRdb, only in-frame clones are kept and a portion is missing. Of about 1.5 million clones listed, approximately 98% are singletons. This clonotype originated in a young man in good health. What was sequenced was naive CD4+ T cells sorted from blood. Noted subset: CD45RA+ positively selected. V and J are TRBV29-1 and TRBJ2-1; no definite D call. CDR3 DNA: TGCAGCGTTGTACCCTTATTAGATGAGCAGCAGTTCTTC. As protein: CSVVPLLDEQQFF.